The rows below give T cell receptor beta chains drawn from one sample of a study of T-cell reconstitution after alpha-beta-depleted transplantation in children. MiXCR, run by TCRdb on the PCR reads, gives a single entry per CDR3 protein. The sample contains 240,000 or so distinct CDR3 sequences, 6.5% to 9% of which appear only once. The specimen was PBMCs, mostly from graft donor cells, collected 180 days after TCRalphabeta/CD19-depleted stem cell transplant. The receptors come from a male patient between 10 and 17 years old who had a stem cell transplant for acute lymphoblastic leukemia, so the T cells may come from the graft donor. Both conserved end residues are part of each CDR3. D genes are given only for firm matches. Clone size is given for some rows only: seen once, a few or many times, or a class if the clone is expanded.

D gene	V gene	clone size	J gene	CDR3 protein	CDR3 DNA
NA	TRBV25-1	few	TRBJ2-7	CASSVADEQYF	TGTGCCAGCAGTGTCGCCGACGAGCAGTACTTC
TRBD2	TRBV6-2/TRBV6-3	many	TRBJ2-7	CASSRAGGISYEQYF	TGTGCCAGCAGCAGAGCGGGAGGGATCTCCTACGAGCAGTACTTC
TRBD1	TRBV7-2	NA	TRBJ1-2	CASSLTDRDYGYTF	TGTGCCAGCAGCCTTACCGACAGGGACTATGGCTACACCTTC
NA	TRBV4-2	many	TRBJ1-2	CASSQERGAPYGYTF	TGTGCCAGCAGCCAAGAGAGGGGCGCGCCCTATGGCTACACCTTC
NA	TRBV12-3/TRBV12-4	many	TRBJ2-5	CASRDSTGGETQYF	TGTGCCAGCAGGGATTCGACAGGCGGGGAGACCCAGTACTTC
NA	TRBV13	many	TRBJ2-7	CGGGGADEQYF	TGTGGGGGGGGCGGTGCCGACGAGCAGTACTTC
NA	TRBV27	many	TRBJ1-6	CASSPQPVGHSPLHF	TGTGCCAGCAGTCCCCAACCAGTAGGGCATTCACCCCTCCACTTT
NA	TRBV6-6	few	TRBJ1-1	CASGGSEAFF	TGTGCCAGCGGGGGTAGCGAAGCTTTCTTT
NA	TRBV7-9	many	TRBJ2-7	CASSLAGQHEQYF	TGTGCCAGCAGCTTAGCCGGACAGCACGAGCAGTACTTC
NA	TRBV6-1	many	TRBJ2-1	CASSPLAFINEQFF	TGTGCCAGCAGCCCTTTAGCGTTTATCAATGAGCAGTTCTTC
TRBD2	TRBV10-3	many	TRBJ2-1	CAINGAGGPGEQFF	TGTGCCATCAACGGAGCGGGGGGGCCTGGTGAGCAGTTCTTC
TRBD1	TRBV7-7	many	TRBJ2-5	CASSPDRGPETQYF	TGTGCCAGCAGCCCAGACAGGGGTCCAGAGACCCAGTACTTC
NA	TRBV7-2	many	TRBJ1-2	CASSFSTVDYGYTF	TGTGCCAGCAGCTTTTCGACAGTCGACTATGGCTACACCTTC
TRBD1	TRBV3-1	many	TRBJ1-1	CASSRTGGGTEAFF	TGTGCCAGCAGCCGAACAGGGGGCGGGACTGAAGCTTTCTTT
NA	TRBV28	many	TRBJ2-1	CASTLRSEQFF	TGTGCCAGCACCCTAAGGTCTGAGCAGTTCTTC
TRBD1	TRBV10-3	many	TRBJ1-1	CAISERQGNTEAFF	TGTGCCATCAGTGAGCGACAGGGGAACACTGAAGCTTTCTTT
NA	TRBV4-3	many	TRBJ2-7	CASSQGVYHYEQYF	TGCGCCAGCAGCCAAGGGGTCTACCACTACGAGCAGTACTTC
TRBD2	TRBV7-9	many	TRBJ2-6	CASSWGGASGANVLTF	TGTGCCAGCAGCTGGGGAGGGGCCTCTGGGGCCAACGTCCTGACTTTC
NA	TRBV11-2	many	TRBJ2-1	CASSLTGQGLYYNEQFF	TGTGCCAGCAGCCTTACCGGGCAGGGCCTTTACTACAATGAGCAGTTCTTC
NA	TRBV6-2/TRBV6-3	many	TRBJ2-7	CASSYSPPYEQYF	TGTGCCAGCAGTTACAGCCCGCCCTACGAGCAGTACTTC
NA	TRBV4-3	many	TRBJ1-2	CASSQDSRAGYTF	TGCGCCAGCAGCCAAGATAGCAGGGCTGGCTACACCTTC
NA	TRBV7-9	many	TRBJ1-4	CASSQRTEEEKLFF	TGTGCCAGCAGCCAAAGGACAGAGGAAGAAAAACTGTTTTTT
NA	TRBV27	many	TRBJ2-7	CASSFAARHEQYF	TGTGCCAGCAGTTTTGCAGCCCGCCACGAGCAGTACTTC
NA	TRBV28	many	TRBJ2-2	CASSRRTFNTGELFF	TGTGCCAGCAGTAGACGGACTTTTAACACCGGGGAGCTGTTTTTT
NA	TRBV7-9	many	TRBJ2-1	CASTQAGDPKDEQFF	TGTGCCAGCACCCAAGCAGGGGACCCCAAGGATGAGCAGTTCTTC
NA	TRBV20-1	many	TRBJ1-5	CSARPGSYSNQPQHF	TGCAGTGCTAGGCCAGGGAGCTATAGCAATCAGCCCCAGCATTTT
TRBD1	TRBV19	many	TRBJ2-7	CASKDRVNEQYF	TGTGCCAGTAAAGACAGGGTAAACGAGCAGTACTTC
TRBD2	TRBV12-3/TRBV12-4	many	TRBJ2-7	CASSSFLAGSSYEQYF	TGTGCCAGCAGTTCCTTCCTAGCGGGATCCTCCTACGAGCAGTACTTC
TRBD1	TRBV28	many	TRBJ2-5	CASTVAGQGKKTQYF	TGTGCCAGCACAGTAGCTGGACAGGGTAAGAAGACCCAGTACTTC
TRBD2	TRBV5-1	many	TRBJ2-3	CASNPPGLAATDTQYF	TGCGCCAGCAACCCCCCGGGACTAGCGGCAACAGATACGCAGTATTTT
NA	TRBV4-2	NA	TRBJ2-7	CARSRGVFYEQYF	TGTGCCAGGAGCCGCGGAGTCTTCTACGAGCAGTACTTC
TRBD2	TRBV4-3	many	TRBJ2-1	CASSQGPSGGLNEQFF	TGCGCCAGCAGCCAAGGGCCAAGCGGGGGTCTCAATGAGCAGTTCTTC
NA	TRBV29-1	many	TRBJ2-3	CSVMKPDTQYF	TGCAGCGTTATGAAACCAGATACGCAGTATTTT
TRBD2	TRBV20-1	once	TRBJ2-6	CSSRNSGSSGANVLTF	TGCAGCTCTAGAAATAGCGGGAGTAGTGGGGCCAACGTCCTGACTTTC
TRBD1	TRBV7-6	many	TRBJ2-2	CASSSRDRGRTGELFF	TGTGCCAGCAGCTCCCGGGACAGGGGGCGAACCGGGGAGCTGTTTTTT
NA	TRBV6-2/TRBV6-3	many	TRBJ1-4	CASSSGGLGEKLFF	TGTGCCAGCAGTTCCGGGGGTCTGGGTGAAAAACTGTTTTTT
NA	TRBV20-1	many	TRBJ2-2	CSAQSPTGELFF	TGCAGTGCGCAATCACCCACCGGGGAGCTGTTTTTT
TRBD1	TRBV20-1	many	TRBJ1-1	CSARVQGDTEAFF	TGCAGTGCTAGAGTGCAGGGGGACACTGAAGCTTTCTTT
NA	TRBV5-5	many	TRBJ1-3	CASSLVIAGAFGNTIYF	TGTGCCAGCAGCTTGGTCATTGCGGGGGCGTTTGGAAACACCATATATTTT
NA	TRBV7-2	NA	TRBJ2-7	CASSLPRDLSYEQYF	TGTGCCAGCAGCCTACCCCGGGACCTCTCCTACGAGCAGTACTTC
TRBD1	TRBV28	many	TRBJ2-7	CASTPSWDREYEQYF	TGTGCCAGCACCCCTTCCTGGGACAGGGAATACGAGCAGTACTTC
TRBD1	TRBV28	many	TRBJ2-5	CASSLIGQGAKTQYF	TGTGCCAGCAGTTTAATCGGACAGGGGGCGAAGACCCAGTACTTC
TRBD1	TRBV29-1	few	TRBJ2-1	CSVEETGQGYNEQFF	TGCAGCGTTGAAGAAACAGGACAGGGGTACAATGAGCAGTTCTTC
TRBD1	TRBV29-1	many	TRBJ2-7	CSVWGQSLYEQYF	TGCAGCGTTTGGGGACAGTCTCTATACGAGCAGTACTTC
TRBD2	TRBV20-1	NA	TRBJ2-1	CSARDGTSGKGGNNEQFF	TGCAGTGCTAGAGATGGGACTAGCGGGAAAGGAGGAAACAATGAGCAGTTCTTC
NA	TRBV19	NA	TRBJ1-5	CASKGGAGAGSNQPQHF	TGTGCCAGTAAAGGAGGGGCAGGGGCTGGTAGCAATCAGCCCCAGCATTTT
NA	TRBV7-2	NA	TRBJ1-5	CASSLSHSNQPQHF	TGTGCCAGCAGCTTAAGTCATAGCAATCAGCCCCAGCATTTT
NA	TRBV12-3/TRBV12-4	many	TRBJ1-5	CASSFRYQPQHF	TGTGCCAGCAGTTTTAGGTATCAGCCCCAGCATTTT
TRBD1	TRBV6-5	many	TRBJ2-7	CASSNSQGSSYEQYF	TGTGCCAGCAGTAACTCACAGGGGTCGTCCTACGAGCAGTACTTC
TRBD2	TRBV18	many	TRBJ2-1	CASSLLGSGRVNNEQFF	TGTGCCAGCTCACTCCTTGGGAGCGGGAGAGTGAACAATGAGCAGTTCTTC
NA	TRBV5-1	many	TRBJ2-3	CASSLDDSLKHWYF	TGCGCCAGCAGCTTGGATGACTCCTTAAAGCATTGGTATTTT
NA	TRBV20-1	many	TRBJ2-5	CSARDRRSIGETQYF	TGCAGTGCTAGAGATAGGCGGAGCATTGGTGAGACCCAGTACTTC
NA	TRBV5-1	many	TRBJ2-1	CASSLRSTPSSYNEQFF	TGCGCCAGCAGCCTAAGATCCACCCCAAGCTCCTACAATGAGCAGTTCTTC
NA	TRBV6-1	many	TRBJ2-7	CASIRGVYEQYF	TGTGCCAGCATCAGGGGGGTCTACGAGCAGTACTTC